This is a list of T cell receptor beta chains from one sample in a study of CD8 T cells in Susac syndrome. A single record per CDR3 protein comes from TCRdb applying MiXCR to the immunoSEQ multiplex PCR reads. There are 250,000 to 300,000 distinct CDR3 sequences in the sample; approximately 91% occur only once, and roughly 0.2% lies in the top ten. Sequenced material: CD8+ T cells from PBMCs. The origin of the receptors is a human donor with multiple sclerosis. Both conserved end residues are part of each CDR3. A D gene is named only where the DNA matches it firmly. Expanded clones get a size class; other rows say once, few or many, or leave the size out.

DNA: TGTGCCAGCAGCCCCCGACAGGGAATGTACGAGCAGTACTTC
CDR3: CASSPRQGMYEQYF
V: TRBV7-9
size: NA
J: TRBJ2-7
D: TRBD1

DNA: TGTGCCAGCAGCCTCTGGACTGGATCTGGAGAAAAACTGTTTTTT
CDR3: CASSLWTGSGEKLFF
V: TRBV13
size: once
J: TRBJ1-4
D: NA

DNA: TGTGCCAGCAGTTACTTGGGGGGGCGCGGAGCCTACGAGCAGTACTTC
CDR3: CASSYLGGRGAYEQYF
V: TRBV6-5
size: NA
J: TRBJ2-7
D: NA

DNA: TGTGCCACCAGTGACCGGGATCCCTTCTACGAGCAGTACTTC
CDR3: CATSDRDPFYEQYF
V: TRBV24-1
size: few
J: TRBJ2-7
D: NA

DNA: TGCAGTGCTAGGGGACTAGCGGGGACGCAGTATTTT
CDR3: CSARGLAGTQYF
V: TRBV20-1
size: NA
J: TRBJ2-3
D: TRBD2

DNA: TGTGCCAGCAGTGCGGGACTGATCTACGAGCAGTACTTC
CDR3: CASSAGLIYEQYF
V: TRBV6-2/TRBV6-3
size: NA
J: TRBJ2-7
D: NA

DNA: TGTGCCAGCAGCTTAGCGGCAGGGTTAGGGAACACCGGGGAGCTGTTTTTT
CDR3: CASSLAAGLGNTGELFF
V: TRBV11-2
size: once
J: TRBJ2-2
D: NA

DNA: TGCAGTGCCTTACTGGACAGGGAGGAATCCTATAATTCACCCCTCCACTTT
CDR3: CSALLDREESYNSPLHF
V: TRBV20-1
size: NA
J: TRBJ1-6
D: TRBD1

DNA: TGTGCCAGCAGCCCCGTAGCGGGATCTGAGCAGTTCTTC
CDR3: CASSPVAGSEQFF
V: TRBV9
size: NA
J: TRBJ2-1
D: TRBD2

DNA: TGCGCCAGCAGCTCCCGGGACAGGGGTAAAAGCCCCATTATATCTAATACGCAGTATTTT
CDR3: CASSSRDRGKSPIISNTQYF
V: TRBV5-1
size: NA
J: TRBJ2-3
D: TRBD1

DNA: TGTGCCAGCACTCCCGGGGAGCTGTTTTTT
CDR3: CASTPGELFF
V: TRBV7-9
size: NA
J: TRBJ2-2
D: NA

DNA: TGCAGCGTAGACAGGGGTCGTGGGTACAATGAGCAGTTCTTC
CDR3: CSVDRGRGYNEQFF
V: TRBV29-1
size: NA
J: TRBJ2-1
D: TRBD1

DNA: TGCAGTGCTCGTACCGGGACAGATTACTACGAGCAGTACTTC
CDR3: CSARTGTDYYEQYF
V: TRBV20-1
size: NA
J: TRBJ2-7
D: TRBD1

DNA: TGTGCCAGCAGCCCGGGACAGGGGTTTAGGGAGACCCAGTACTTC
CDR3: CASSPGQGFRETQYF
V: TRBV3-1
size: once
J: TRBJ2-5
D: TRBD1

DNA: TGTGCCAGCAGCTTAGCAACGGGACAGAAGACCCAGTACTTC
CDR3: CASSLATGQKTQYF
V: TRBV7-9
size: NA
J: TRBJ2-5
D: TRBD1

DNA: TGTGCCAGTAGATACAGGGGGTCTGAAGCTTTCTTT
CDR3: CASRYRGSEAFF
V: TRBV19
size: NA
J: TRBJ1-1
D: TRBD1

DNA: TGTGCCAGCAGCTTAGCCCTGACTCGGGAGGGATGGACAGATACGCAGTATTTT
CDR3: CASSLALTREGWTDTQYF
V: TRBV7-6
size: NA
J: TRBJ2-3
D: TRBD2

DNA: TGTGCCAGCAGCCCCGTCTGGAGCTCCTACAATGAGCAGTTCTTC
CDR3: CASSPVWSSYNEQFF
V: TRBV7-8
size: NA
J: TRBJ2-1
D: NA

DNA: TGCAGTGCTAGGGCCGGGACTAGACCTTACAATGAGCAGTTCTTC
CDR3: CSARAGTRPYNEQFF
V: TRBV20-1
size: NA
J: TRBJ2-1
D: TRBD2

DNA: TGTGCCAGCAGCCAACTCGGGGGCCCCTACGAGCAGTACTTC
CDR3: CASSQLGGPYEQYF
V: TRBV4-2
size: NA
J: TRBJ2-7
D: NA

DNA: TGCAGTGCTCCCGACGGGGCGGGGCAGTTCTTC
CDR3: CSAPDGAGQFF
V: TRBV20-1
size: NA
J: TRBJ2-1
D: NA

DNA: TGTGCCAGCAGCCAGGAAGGGACGGGGAATTCACCCCTCCACTTT
CDR3: CASSQEGTGNSPLHF
V: TRBV5-4
size: NA
J: TRBJ1-6
D: NA

DNA: TGCAGTGCTAAAGGGGGGGCCGACACCGGGGAGCTGTTTTTT
CDR3: CSAKGGADTGELFF
V: TRBV20-1
size: NA
J: TRBJ2-2
D: NA

DNA: TGCAGCGTTGAAGCGCGGCCGGGATCCGGGTACAATGAGCAGTTCTTC
CDR3: CSVEARPGSGYNEQFF
V: TRBV29-1
size: NA
J: TRBJ2-1
D: NA

DNA: TGTGCCAGCAGCGAGGCGCGGGCTTACAATGAGCAGTTCTTC
CDR3: CASSEARAYNEQFF
V: TRBV9
size: NA
J: TRBJ2-1
D: NA

DNA: TGTGCCAGCAGGGCCGGAGCTAATGAAAAACTGTTTTTT
CDR3: CASRAGANEKLFF
V: TRBV5-4
size: NA
J: TRBJ1-4
D: NA

DNA: TGTGCCAGCAGCTGGCCCCCCGGGGCTGGGGCCAACGTCCTGACTTTC
CDR3: CASSWPPGAGANVLTF
V: TRBV7-9
size: NA
J: TRBJ2-6
D: NA

DNA: TGCAGTGCTAGAGATGGGGGGGTTAGCTCCTACGAGCAGTACTTC
CDR3: CSARDGGVSSYEQYF
V: TRBV20-1
size: NA
J: TRBJ2-7
D: TRBD2

DNA: TGTGCCAGCGCTAGCCTAAAGGGCCCCTCCTACAATGAGCAGTTCTTC
CDR3: CASASLKGPSYNEQFF
V: TRBV7-8
size: NA
J: TRBJ2-1
D: NA

DNA: TGTGCCAGCATCAATATGGAGACTGAAGCTTTCTTT
CDR3: CASINMETEAFF
V: TRBV7-9
size: NA
J: TRBJ1-1
D: NA

DNA: TGTGCCAGCAGTCCAATTGTCTGGAGGGCGCCCTATAATTCACCCCTCCACTTT
CDR3: CASSPIVWRAPYNSPLHF
V: TRBV28
size: NA
J: TRBJ1-6
D: NA

DNA: TGTGCCAGCAGTTTCGGAACTAGCGGATTACAAGAGACCCAGTACTTC
CDR3: CASSFGTSGLQETQYF
V: TRBV12-3/TRBV12-4
size: once
J: TRBJ2-5
D: TRBD2

DNA: TGCAGTGCTAGTTGGGGATACAATGAGCAGTTCTTC
CDR3: CSASWGYNEQFF
V: TRBV20-1
size: NA
J: TRBJ2-1
D: NA

DNA: TGTGCCAGCAACCTGGGACAGGGCGGCGCAGATACGCAGTATTTT
CDR3: CASNLGQGGADTQYF
V: TRBV6-1
size: few
J: TRBJ2-3
D: TRBD1

DNA: TGTGCCAGCAGCCCAACCGTAATGGGGGCTGAAGCTTTCTTT
CDR3: CASSPTVMGAEAFF
V: TRBV6-4
size: NA
J: TRBJ1-1
D: NA

DNA: TGTGCCAGCAGTGAACGCCTGACCGGACTAACGGAGACCCAGTACTTC
CDR3: CASSERLTGLTETQYF
V: TRBV2
size: NA
J: TRBJ2-5
D: NA

DNA: TGTGCCAGCAGTCCCGGGCTCACAGATACGCAGTATTTT
CDR3: CASSPGLTDTQYF
V: TRBV7-9
size: NA
J: TRBJ2-3
D: NA

DNA: TGCAGTGCTAGAGATAGTTTAGCGGGAGGGCCTAGAGATACGCAGTATTTT
CDR3: CSARDSLAGGPRDTQYF
V: TRBV20-1
size: NA
J: TRBJ2-3
D: TRBD2

DNA: TGTGCCAGCAGCCAGTGGACAGGGGAGGAAACTGAAGCTTTCTTT
CDR3: CASSQWTGEETEAFF
V: TRBV7-9
size: NA
J: TRBJ1-1
D: TRBD1

DNA: TGTGCCAGCAGCAAGGACCTGGGAACGGCCTACAATGAGCAGTTCTTC
CDR3: CASSKDLGTAYNEQFF
V: TRBV3-1
size: NA
J: TRBJ2-1
D: NA